This T cell receptor beta chain was retrieved from a study of shared clonotypes between healthy human individuals. Whole-study context: Per donor, three plates held CD4 naive cells, three held CD4 memory, two held CD8 naive and one held CD8 memory. Study-wide results and limits: Clonotype sharing among donors likely depends on sequencing depth.

Every subset's genomic DNA went evenly onto several immunoSEQ plates. TCRdb keeps only in-frame clones here, not all; method: immunoSEQ multiplex PCR. The sample holds about 700,000 clones, 92% seen once. Regarding this clone: The antigen is unknown.

CDR3 length equals 15 residues. Trimming removed 6 bases from V and 3 bases from J; junction bases left unmatched: 3. Germline V gene lookup returns CDR1 MNHNY and CDR2 SVGAGI (reference sequence). Naive CD8 cells lacked CD45RO and underwent positive selection for CCR7, leaving out terminally differentiated effector memory CD45RA+ cells. The healthy adult donors were HIV-negative and reported no recent acute infections or vaccinations. The origin of this receptor is a man younger than 45 in good health. The V and J genes are TRBV6-6 and TRBJ2-1, with 12 positions matching TRBD2. Sequenced sample: naive CD8+ T cells sorted from blood. CDR3 region: CASSPSGRGYNEQFF. DNA of the CDR3: TGTGCCAGCAGCCCTAGCGGGAGGGGCTACAATGAGCAGTTCTTC.